The next 26 T cell receptor beta chains were all read from a single sample in a study of STAT5B mutations in CD4+ large granular lymphocyte leukemia. Profiling relied on immunoSEQ multiplex PCR, and the TCRdb table lists in-frame clones only, not all of them. The repertoire has fewer than 25,000 clones, 82% of them found once; the top ten carry roughly 9%. Input material: CD4+ T cells from blood buffy coats. All receptors come from a human donor in good health.

This chain's CDR3 is CASSDREWSVDQPQHF. DNA of the CDR3: TGCGCCAGCAGTGACAGGGAATGGTCCGTCGATCAGCCCCAGCATTTT. V gene TRBV4-1 combines with J gene TRBJ1-5; 7 bases are a match to TRBD1. The CDR3 consists of 16 residues. Per the germline V gene, CDR1 is MGHRA and CDR2 is YSYEKL. V shed 6 bases and J 5 bases; nucleotides not matched to a gene: 13.

In the case of this clone: One end of the junction does not line up with germline, which may come from a read error. The same CDR3 can be traced to other DNA sequences in this sample. The V and J genes are TRBV4-3 and TRBJ2-7; possibly TRBD1 for D (6 bases). CDR3 length: 14 amino acids. CDR1 is LGHNA and CDR2 is YSLEER in the germline V gene. CDR3 nucleotides: TGCGCTAGCAGCCAAGCGACAGGAGAATACGAGCAGTACTTC. It yields the protein CASSQATGEYEQYF.

The chain uses TRBV6-4 and TRBJ2-1; 7 bases fit TRBD2. CDR1 and CDR2 (germline): MRHNA, SNTAGT. There are 15 residues in the CDR3. V dropped 4 bases and J dropped 5; count of bases not matched to a gene: 8. CDR3 nucleotide sequence: TGTGCCAGCAGTGTTAGATCGGGGAGGGACAATGAGCAGTTCTTC. Translated, it gives CASSVRSGRDNEQFF.

This chain connects TRBV7-2 to TRBJ2-3, with D possibly being TRBD1 or TRBD2 (6 bases each). Germline CDR1 reads SGHTA; CDR2 reads FQGNSA. The germline V and J ends were trimmed by 6 bases and 4 bases, with 14 bases remaining between them. The CDR3 is 14 residues long. DNA of the CDR3: TGTGCCAGCAGAAAAAGGGGGGCATCAGATACGCAGTATTTT. As protein: CASRKRGASDTQYF.

The chain recombines TRBV4-3 with TRBJ2-1; D perhaps matches TRBD2 (6 bases). Trimming removed 4 bases at V and 7 bases at J, with 17 bases between. The V gene's germline CDR1 is LGHNA and CDR2 YSLEER. The CDR3 totals 15 residues. CDR3 in DNA: TGCGCCAGCAGCCCCGGGACTCTCGGGAAGAATGAGCAGTTCTTC. This sequence encodes CASSPGTLGKNEQFF.

This clone was found once. The genes are TRBV5-1 and TRBJ2-3; 11 bases line up with TRBD2. The CDR3 runs to 17 residues. CDR1 is SGHRS and CDR2 is YFSETQ in the germline V gene. V gave up 3 bases and J gave up 6 bases; unmatched junction bases: 12. CDR3 sequence (DNA): TGCGCCAGCAGCTCCTCGACTAGCGGGGAGCCACAGGATACGCAGTATTTT. It encodes CASSSSTSGEPQDTQYF.

The rearrangement uses TRBV15 and TRBJ2-7; 9 positions agree with TRBD2. This CDR3 comprises 15 residues. With 2 bases clipped from V and 3 bases from J, the junction kept 5 bases outside the gene matches. Germline CDR1 and CDR2: LNHNV and YYDKDF (reference sequence). CDR3 DNA: TGTGCCACCAGCAGACCCGGGACTAGCAGCTACGAGCAGTACTTC. Protein: CATSRPGTSSYEQYF.

This rearrangement joins TRBV5-1 to TRBJ2-5, with 7 bases that match TRBD1. V lost 4 bases, J lost 5 bases, and 14 bases stayed unmatched. Germline CDR1 reads SGHRS; CDR2 reads YFSETQ. The CDR3 runs to 16 residues. The CDR3 sequence: CASSRLGQPGLETQYF. As DNA, the CDR3 is TGCGCCAGCAGCCGACTGGGACAGCCGGGCCTCGAGACCCAGTACTTC.

The chain uses TRBV5-1 and TRBJ2-7; 10 nucleotides match TRBD1. The CDR3 consists of 14 residues. The J segment lost 9 bases and the V segment lost 0 bases, leaving 6 bases of the junction unmatched. From germline, CDR1 is SGHRS and CDR2 YFSETQ. The CDR3 spells CASSLEGQGSTQYF. CDR3 sequence (DNA): TGCGCCAGCAGCTTGGAGGGACAGGGGAGTACGCAGTACTTC.

This sequence joins TRBV18 and TRBJ1-4; the match to TRBD1 covers 7 bases. CDR1 and CDR2 (germline): KGHSH, LQKENI. V shed 3 bases, J shed 8 bases, and the junction held 6 bases outside the gene matches. This CDR3 is 14 amino acids long. CDR3 nucleotide sequence: TGTGCCAGCTCACCGCGACAGGGCGGAGAAAAACTGTTTTTT. It is translated as CASSPRQGGEKLFF.

This chain joins TRBV28 and TRBJ1-5, with 11 positions matching TRBD1. Germline V lookup: CDR1 MDHEN, CDR2 SYDVKM. The CDR3 has 17 residues. J lost 0 bases, V lost 4 bases, and 5 bases had no gene match. Written as DNA, the CDR3 is TGTGCCAGCAGTTCGGGGACAGGGGGTTTTAGCAATCAGCCCCAGCATTTT. Encoded protein: CASSSGTGGFSNQPQHF.

This clone was picked up one time. The chain recombines TRBV29-1 with TRBJ2-1, with TRBD2 matching 8 bases. Unmatched junction bases numbered 10, after V lost 7 bases and J lost 8 bases. This CDR3 has 13 residues. The V gene's germline CDR1 is SQVTM and CDR2 ANQGSEA. CDR3 sequence: CSALAGGKDEQFF. The CDR3 coding sequence is TGCAGCGCCCTGGCGGGAGGAAAGGATGAGCAGTTCTTC.

This chain links TRBV19 with TRBJ2-5; 7 nucleotides match TRBD2. J gave up 5 bases and V 3 bases, and 3 bases lay outside the gene matches. Germline V lookup: CDR1 LNHDA, CDR2 SQIVND (reference sequence). The CDR3 extends over 13 amino acids. The CDR3: CASSMTGGETQYF. DNA for the CDR3: TGTGCCAGTAGTATGACGGGAGGTGAGACCCAGTACTTC.

DNA for the CDR3: TGCGCCAGCAGCTTGTCAGGGTACCAAGAGACCCAGTACTTC. Translation: CASSLSGYQETQYF. This chain links TRBV5-1 with TRBJ2-5, with TRBD1 as a possible D gene (5 bases). From germline, CDR1 is SGHRS and CDR2 YFSETQ. The ends were cut back, 1 base at V and 0 bases at J, with 7 bases in the middle. This CDR3 comprises 14 residues.

The rearrangement joins TRBV2 to TRBJ2-1, with 9 bases identical to TRBD2. Germline CDR1 is SNHLY and CDR2 is FYNNEI. The CDR3 is made up of 15 amino acids. V trimming: 7 bases; J trimming: 10 bases; junction bases outside the gene matches: 14. The CDR3: CASTVSGGDGGEQFF. The CDR3 DNA is TGTGCCAGCACCGTTAGCGGGGGCGATGGTGGCGAGCAGTTCTTC. Full variable domain (remainder filled in from reference TRBV2 and TRBJ2-1): EPEVTQTPSHQVTQMGQEVILRCVPISNHLYFYWYRQILGQKVEFLVSFYNNEISEKSEIFDDQFSVERPDGSNFTLKIRSTKLEDSAMYFCASTVSGGDGGEQFFGPGTRLTVL.

This clone showed up just a few times. The chain recombines TRBV19 with TRBJ2-7, with 7 bases fitting TRBD1. The length of the CDR3 is 11 residues. Germline CDR1 LNHDA, CDR2 SQIVND (reference sequence). J was trimmed by 5 bases and V by 7 bases; bases with no gene match: 2. The CDR3 region is CASTDRDEQYF. CDR3 nucleotide sequence: TGTGCCAGTACCGACAGGGACGAGCAGTACTTC.

The chain couples TRBV7-3 to TRBJ2-3; TRBD1 matches 7 bases. Germline assignment: CDR1 SGHTA and CDR2 FQGTGA. This CDR3 spans 15 amino acids. Trimming at V came to 3 bases and at J to 5 bases, leaving 8 bases not matched to a gene. The CDR3: CASSLTDRAGDTQYF. CDR3 in DNA: TGTGCCAGCAGCTTGACTGACAGGGCTGGAGATACGCAGTATTTT.

J is TRBJ1-1 and V is TRBV6-6; weak D call: TRBD1 (5 bases). Trimming removed 6 bases from V and 0 bases from J, with 14 bases in between. This CDR3 comprises 15 residues. Germline loops: CDR1 MNHNY, CDR2 SVGAGI (reference sequence). CDR3 protein: CASRDRRGLNTEAFF. The CDR3 DNA sequence: TGTGCCAGCAGAGACCGGCGGGGGTTGAACACTGAAGCTTTCTTT.

In this sample, this clone turned up a few times. The chain joins TRBV5-7 to TRBJ1-1; TRBD1 matches at 11 bases. TRBV5-7 is recorded as an ORF, its role being uncertain. V gave up 1 base and J gave up 6 bases; unmatched junction bases: 2. CDR3 length equals 14 residues. CDR3 in DNA: TGTGCCAGCAGCTTGATGGGACAGGGGGCTGAAGCTTTCTTT. It translates to CASSLMGQGAEAFF.

The CDR3 DNA sequence: TGTGCCAGCAGCTTAGCCGGGACAGGGGGCTACGAGCAGTACTTC. Translated: CASSLAGTGGYEQYF. The V gene is TRBV7-8, the J gene TRBJ2-7, with 11 bases lining up with TRBD1. J gave up 3 bases and V 0 bases, and 1 base lay outside the gene matches. This CDR3 has 15 residues. CDR1 is SGHVS and CDR2 is FQNEAQ in the germline V gene.

This clone was recorded once. This sequence joins TRBV30 and TRBJ1-6; possible D gene TRBD1, 6 bases. The CDR3 spans 14 residues. Between the trimmed V and J ends, which lost 0 bases and 8 bases, there was a span of 11 bases. Germline V gene data show CDR1 as GTSNPN and CDR2 as SVGIG (reference sequence). In DNA, the CDR3 is TGTGCCTGGAGTGTACGGGCAGGGGATTCACCCCTCCACTTT. It encodes CAWSVRAGDSPLHF.

This clone came up once. This chain links TRBV19 with TRBJ2-7, with 7 bases fitting TRBD1. With 7 bases clipped from V and 9 bases from J, the junction kept 9 bases outside the gene matches. The CDR3 runs 12 residues. CDR1 and CDR2 from the germline V gene are LNHDA and SQIVND (reference sequence). The CDR3 nucleotides read TGTGCCAGTATCCACCACCGGGACAGGCAGTACTTC. Its protein is CASIHHRDRQYF.

The chain recombines TRBV14 with TRBJ2-5, with no clear D. Between the trimmed V and J ends, which lost 3 bases and 4 bases, there was a span of 6 bases. Germline V lookup: CDR1 SGHDN, CDR2 FVKESK. CDR3 length: 12 amino acids. In nucleotides, the CDR3 is TGTGCCAGCAGCCACAAAAGAGAGACCCAGTACTTC. This codes for CASSHKRETQYF.

V and J are TRBV6-1 and TRBJ2-7, with TRBD2 matching 7 bases. The CDR3 loop spans 14 amino acids. Trimming removed 11 bases from V and 1 base from J; junction bases left unmatched: 11. The germline V gene encodes CDR1 MNHNS and CDR2 SASEGT. The CDR3 DNA is TGTGCCTCACGTCGGGGGAGGGAGTCCTACGAGCAGTACTTC. Translated: CASRRGRESYEQYF.

The chain couples TRBV11-3 to TRBJ2-3; 10 bases line up with TRBD1. J lost 3 bases, V lost 5 bases, and 8 bases had no gene match. The CDR3 has 16 residues. Germline CDR1 is SGHNT and CDR2 is YENEEA. The chain's CDR3 is CASSQGQGVRTDTQYF. The CDR3 DNA is TGTGCCAGCAGCCAAGGACAGGGGGTGCGGACAGATACGCAGTATTTT.

The chain recombines TRBV4-2 with TRBJ2-2, with TRBD2 matching 13 bases. V was clipped by 4 bases and J by 8 bases; unmatched bases: 10. Germline V gives CDR1 LGHNA, CDR2 YNFKEQ. CDR3 size: 17 residues. The CDR3 nucleotides are TGTGCCAGCAGCCCGAGGACTAGCGGGAGTGTTGCTGGGGAGCTGTTTTTT. Its translation is CASSPRTSGSVAGELFF.